This TCR beta chain was profiled in a study of T-cell reconstitution after alpha-beta-depleted transplantation in children. Whole-study results and caveats: Day-60 TCRbeta diversity that was high in some patients was derived from surviving recipient T cells and thymic progenitors. Expanded graft clones, several hundred of them, were reportedly the source of alpha-beta T cells about two months after transplant. Most T-cell counts and diversity one year after the transplant came from T cells that were newly produced.

Unique molecular identifiers were incorporated into the prepared TCRbeta library. TCRdb reprocessed the PCR reads via MiXCR and lists one record per CDR3 protein. Of 65,000 to 75,000 distinct CDR3 sequences listed, roughly 4.4% were seen once; the top ten hold approximately 19%. In its sample, this clonotype was seen many times. Its antigen is currently unknown. The sequencing here drew on PBMCs, mostly from graft donor cells, taken 180 days after TCRalphabeta/CD19-depleted stem cell transplant. The TCR was taken from a boy under three years old who had a stem cell transplant for acute myeloid leukemia, so the T cells may come from the graft donor.

The CDR3 DNA is TGTGCCAGCAGTTACGAATCCGTCTGGGGTAGTTCACCCCTCCACTTT. Its protein product is CASSYESVWGSSPLHF. The genes are TRBV6-5 and TRBJ1-6; D gene unclear. The ends were cut back, 2 bases at V and 9 bases at J, with 17 bases in the middle. Germline assignment: CDR1 MNHEY and CDR2 SVGAGI. The CDR3 extends over 16 amino acids.